This T cell receptor (beta chain) derives from a study of T cell responses to AZD1222 COVID-19 vaccine. Study outcomes and limitations: CD4 TCRs associated with vaccination spanned spike, dominating at 160-218 and 743-854. The sample set comprised mostly white British donors with more females, and clonal diversity was possibly underestimated.

To note about this clone: Its antigen is as yet unknown.

Trimming cost V 7 bases and J 0 bases, with 9 bases left between them. The CDR3 has 14 amino acids. Germline V gene sequence: CDR1 MGHDK, CDR2 SYGVNS. TCRdb's table, derived via immunoSEQ multiplex PCR, lists solely in-frame clones and lacks some. Of 14,000 or so clones listed, 70% to 85% are singletons. The specimen was peripheral blood, collected 28 days after the second AZD1222 dose. The receptor comes from an adult who received the AZD1222 COVID-19 vaccine. This sequence joins TRBV25-1 and TRBJ2-2, with D possibly matching TRBD1 (5 bases). Here the CDR3 DNA reads TGTGCCAGCACTGACAGAACGAACACCGGGGAGCTGTTTTTT. Translation gives CASTDRTNTGELFF.